The 17 T cell receptor beta chains given below trace back to one sample, sequenced in a study of cytomegalovirus exposure and HLA in healthy donors. Method: immunoSEQ multiplex PCR; TCRdb's copy keeps in-frame clones and lacks some. The repertoire holds about 71,000 clones, with 94% as singletons. Sequencing used PBMCs. These receptors were obtained from a woman younger than 35 in good health and CMV-seronegative.

V gene TRBV5-6 combines with J gene TRBJ2-5; 11 positions match TRBD1. The trim removed 0 bases at V and 6 bases at J, leaving 7 bases unmatched. This CDR3 is 16 amino acids long. Looked up from germline, CDR1 is SGHDT and CDR2 is YYEEEE. The CDR3 sequence: CASSLVGDRGRKTQYF. DNA of the CDR3: TGTGCCAGCAGCTTGGTGGGGGACAGGGGGAGGAAGACCCAGTACTTC.

V is TRBV18 and J is TRBJ2-7, with TRBD1 matching over 7 bases. Germline V gene lookup returns CDR1 KGHSH and CDR2 LQKENI. CDR3 size: 16 residues. The V segment lost 4 bases and the J segment 1 base; nucleotides outside the gene matches: 10. CDR3 nucleotides: TGTGCCAGCTCACACATACGGGACAGCCTATCCTACGAGCAGTACTTC. This encodes CASSHIRDSLSYEQYF. Complete variable domain (other parts from reference TRBV18 and TRBJ2-7): NAGVMQNPRHLVRRRGQEARLRCSPMKGHSHVYWYRQLPEEGLKFMVYLQKENIIDESGMPKERFSAEFPKEGPSILRIQQVVRGDSAAYFCASSHIRDSLSYEQYFGPGTRLTVT.

The CDR3 nucleotides are TGTGCCAGCAGCGCGGACAGGGCGAGTTCACCCCTCCACTTT. This sequence encodes CASSADRASSPLHF. The gene calls are TRBV6-4 and TRBJ1-6, with 8 nucleotides matching TRBD1. The J segment lost 9 bases and the V segment lost 6 bases, leaving 7 bases of the junction unmatched. CDR1 is MRHNA, CDR2 SNTAGT, per germline. This CDR3 contains 14 residues.

A single count supports this clone. The V gene is TRBV6-5, the J gene TRBJ1-1; 7 bases agree with TRBD1. The germline CDR1 and CDR2 sequences are MNHEY and SVGAGI. The trim removed 6 bases at V and 2 bases at J, leaving 3 bases unmatched. The CDR3 has 13 residues. The CDR3 bases are TGTGCCAGCAGAGACAGGGACAACACTGAAGCTTTCTTT. It codes for CASRDRDNTEAFF.

This rearrangement joins TRBV9 to TRBJ2-3; D unresolved. The V gene lost 2 bases and the J gene lost 2 bases, with 9 bases spanning the gap. Germline V CDR1 and CDR2: SGDLS, YYNGEE. The length of the CDR3 is 14 residues. This chain's CDR3 is CASSVSDNTDTQYF. DNA of the CDR3: TGTGCCAGCAGCGTTTCCGACAACACAGATACGCAGTATTTT.

This clone came up once. The V gene is TRBV11-1, the J gene TRBJ2-2, with TRBD2 matching over 11 bases. The ends lost 2 bases at V and 7 bases at J; junction bases unmatched: 9. The CDR3 length is 17 residues. Germline V gives CDR1 SGHAT, CDR2 FQDESV (reference sequence). In DNA form, the CDR3 reads TGTGCCAGCAGCTTAACCTTAGCGGGAGGGCCTATCGGGGAGCTGTTTTTT. This encodes CASSLTLAGGPIGELFF. Variable domain in full (rest from reference TRBV11-1 and TRBJ2-2): EAEVAQSPRYKITEKSQAVAFWCDPISGHATLYWYRQILGQGPELLVQFQDESVVDDSQLPKDRFSAERLKGVDSTLKIQPAELGDSAMYLCASSLTLAGGPIGELFFGEGSRLTVL.

V is TRBV7-2 and J is TRBJ1-3; weak D call: TRBD1 (6 bases). The V and J ends lost 5 bases and 4 bases respectively, with 15 bases between them. Germline V gene lookup returns CDR1 SGHTA and CDR2 FQGNSA. This CDR3 region has 15 residues. The CDR3 is CASSPSAGEGNTIYF. In nucleotides, the CDR3 is TGTGCCAGCAGCCCATCTGCAGGGGAGGGAAACACCATATATTTT.

As to this clone: The junction does not match germline at one end; this may be a read error. The chain recombines TRBV7-6 with TRBJ2-1, with D possibly being TRBD2 (6 bases). Germline V gene data show CDR1 as SGHVS and CDR2 as FNYEAQ. CDR3 length: 14 amino acids. The CDR3 DNA reads as TGTGCCAGCAGATTAGCGGAGAACTACAATGAGCAGTTCTTC. Translated: CASRLAENYNEQFF.

The gene calls are TRBV29-1 and TRBJ2-5; D gene uncertain. CDR3 length: 11 amino acids. Germline-derived CDR1 and CDR2 are SQVTM and ANQGSEA. Between the trimmed V and J ends, which lost 7 bases and 7 bases, there was a span of 13 bases. DNA for the CDR3: TGCAGCGCTACACTACTGAGGACCCAGTACTTC. Protein sequence: CSATLLRTQYF.

V and J are TRBV6-6 and TRBJ2-6, with 8 bases identical to TRBD1. The CDR3 has 16 amino acids. Per the germline V gene, CDR1 is MNHNY and CDR2 is SVGAGI (reference sequence). V shed 5 bases, J shed 0 bases, and the junction held 3 bases outside the gene matches. The CDR3 sequence is CASSTQGGSGANVLTF. CDR3 bases: TGTGCCAGCAGTACACAGGGGGGCTCTGGGGCCAACGTCCTGACTTTC.

The chain is built from TRBV7-2 and TRBJ2-7; 8 nucleotides line up with TRBD2. With V trimmed by 1 base and J by 1 base, 3 bases remained unmatched. CDR1 and CDR2 from the germline V gene are SGHTA and FQGNSA. This CDR3 spans 15 amino acids. CDR3 in DNA: TGTGCCAGCAGCTTAGGACTAGCGAATTCCTACGAGCAGTACTTC. Protein sequence: CASSLGLANSYEQYF.

The rearrangement joins TRBV30 to TRBJ2-5, with TRBD2 matching 11 bases. The CDR3 has 15 residues. The germline CDR1 and CDR2 sequences are GTSNPN and SVGIG (reference sequence). The junction had 3 bases not matched to a gene; V was cut back by 2 bases and J by 1 base. The CDR3 DNA reads TGTGCCTGGAGTTCGGGACTAGCGGTCCAAGAGACCCAGTACTTC. This codes for CAWSSGLAVQETQYF.

This clone was detected only a few times. The chain carries TRBV18 and TRBJ2-1; the D is unclear. The CDR3 consists of 12 residues. Looked up from germline, CDR1 is KGHSH and CDR2 is LQKENI. V gave up 4 bases and J gave up 6 bases, with 7 bases separating them. The CDR3 here is CASSLRGNEQFF. CDR3 DNA: TGTGCCAGCTCACTCCGCGGCAATGAGCAGTTCTTC.

V is TRBV5-4 and J is TRBJ2-7; 8 bases fit TRBD1. CDR1 is SGHNT, CDR2 YYREEE, per germline (reference sequence). The CDR3 totals 15 residues. V was clipped by 3 bases and J by 6 bases; unmatched bases: 11. CDR3: CASSSLSRDRSEQYF. Written as DNA, the CDR3 is TGTGCCAGCAGCTCACTATCCCGGGACAGGAGCGAGCAGTACTTC.

The rearrangement joins TRBV30 to TRBJ1-1; possible D gene TRBD1, 5 bases. CDR1 is GTSNPN and CDR2 is SVGIG in the germline V gene (reference sequence). The CDR3 extends over 13 amino acids. The V end was cut by 3 bases, the J end by 4 bases, with 12 bases between. The CDR3 region has the DNA TGTGCCTGGAGCGGTCAGGGAGGCACTGAAGCTTTCTTT. Its translation: CAWSGQGGTEAFF.

The V gene is TRBV7-8, the J gene TRBJ1-5, with D uncertain. The CDR3 has 15 residues. V shed 2 bases and J shed 5 bases, with 13 bases lying between them. Germline CDR1 and CDR2: SGHVS and FQNEAQ. The CDR3 DNA reads TGTGCCAGCAGCTTAAGGACTTCAGCTCATCAGCCCCAGCATTTT. Translation gives CASSLRTSAHQPQHF.

The genes are TRBV6-5 and TRBJ2-7; possibly TRBD1 for D (7 bases). The CDR3 spans 14 residues. The germline V gene has CDR1 MNHEY and CDR2 SVGAGI. Deletions cut 2 bases from V and 6 bases from J, with 14 bases between. CDR3 residues: CASSYNRQGGEQYF. CDR3 nucleotide sequence: TGTGCCAGCAGTTACAACCGACAGGGAGGCGAGCAGTACTTC.